The present entry profiles one T cell receptor beta chain with its context. This receptor's antigen is unknown. The record has no base qualities; no much larger clone is one base away. The data originate from a study of blood T cell repertoires in COVID-19 (dated by TCRdb to 2018 to 2021). Concerning the study at large: Samples covering the acute and convalescent phases of COVID-19 were provided by collaborators in the United States, Italy and Spain. The prospective study material was composed of cDNA or gDNA derived from T cells, B-cell-depleted T cells, or PBMCs. The dataset comprised deeply sampled blood TCRbeta repertoires from subjects exposed to, actively infected with, or recovered from COVID-19. A freely available public database, intended as a resource for researchers studying the immune response to SARS-CoV-2, is where the repertoires were released. The samples were drawn from two sources: the first 160 participants of the ongoing ImmuneRACE study, and fewer than 1,500 subjects contributed by 6 global collaborators. Sample metadata almost always included a de-identified subject ID, COVID-19 status, age in years and sex. Where HLA class I and class II types were available, the types were taken from metadata supplied by the sample provider, not from assay-based typing. General findings and caveats noted by the study authors: How much clinical and demographic metadata was included differed by source and by participant, and the metadata was provided uncurated.

The immunoSEQ Assay, a bias-controlled multiplex PCR, was used to amplify TCRbeta CDR3 regions from genomic DNA. In the authors' own workflow: The number of nucleated cells in each sample was estimated from the amplification of reference gene primers within the assay. Sequence reads were collapsed and filtered to measure the absolute abundance of every unique TCRbeta CDR3 rearrangement. For each sample, productive Simpson clonality was calculated as the square root of Simpson's diversity index across productive rearrangements. This is the immuneACCESS table as TCRdb keeps it, with only in-frame sequences that have V and J called. A part of the clones is gone; compared with another copy, unresolved V genes explain less than half, and the rest is unexplained. For V, J and clone size, that table is used; D and trimming come from the DNA. The sample profile shows 200,000 to 250,000 clones; 84% of them were found once. 15% to 20% of the sample lies in the top ten.

CDR1 and CDR2 were assigned from the germline V gene (reference sequence) as LGHDT and YNNKEL. V is trimmed back by 4 bases and J by 4 bases, and the junction contains 10 bases that no gene match accounts for. Measured from the cysteine to the phenylalanine, the CDR3 is 16 residues long. The CDR3 DNA has 48 bases and is translated from base 1. Whole blood was collected in K2EDTA tubes by collaborating institutions according to the institutions' own protocols. For TCRbeta analysis, collaborator samples were shipped as frozen whole blood, as isolated PBMCs, or as DNA extracted from either sample type.

The sample was peripheral blood. In this chain, TRBV3-1 (or the pseudogene TRBV3-2) is recombined with TRBJ2-1; 7 central nucleotides agree with TRBD1. The TCR originated in an elderly woman with active or convalescent COVID-19. The DNA is as follows: TGTGCCAGCAGCCCGACAGGGTTTATGATGTACAATGAGCAGTTCTTC. Translated, this gives CASSPTGFMMYNEQFF.